A selection of T cell receptor beta chains follows, all from one sample in a study of blood T cell repertoires in COVID-19. Clones were sequenced by immunoSEQ multiplex PCR, and TCRdb holds only the in-frame ones, with some missing. The table lists 200,000 or so clones, about 94% of them singletons. Source material: peripheral blood. The receptors were sampled from a man aged 55 to 69 with COVID-19, enrolled during active disease. Both conserved end residues are part of each CDR3. The D gene is left open where the match is weak. Not all rows give a size; the values are once, few, many and, for expanded clones, a class.

TRBJ2-3,.,TRBV7-3,.,TGTGCCAGCAGCCTCCTAGCGATTAGCACAGATACGCAGTATTTT,CASSLLAISTDTQYF
TRBJ1-3,.,TRBV6-8,.,TGTGCCTGGGGGGGTCTTGGAAACACCATATATTTT,CAWGGLGNTIYF
TRBJ2-3,.,TRBV15,once,TGTGCCACCAGCAGAGATAGTCAGACTAGAGGGGCGCAGTATTTT,CATSRDSQTRGAQYF
TRBJ2-7,.,TRBV6-1,.,TGTGCCAGCAGTGAAGGAGAGGGGGGGAGGACAGGGTCATACGAGCAGTACTTC,CASSEGEGGRTGSYEQYF
TRBJ2-3,TRBD2,TRBV6-5,.,TGTGCCAGCACGGGACTAGCGAGGACAGATACGCAGTATTTT,CASTGLARTDTQYF
TRBJ2-2,TRBD2,TRBV5-4,.,TGTGCCAGCAGCTTGGCCGGGAGGGGGGCGAACACCGGGGAGCTGTTTTTT,CASSLAGRGANTGELFF
TRBJ1-1,.,TRBV5-1,.,TGCGCCAGCAGCTTGGCCGGCCAGGGGTCCACTGAAGCTTTCTTT,CASSLAGQGSTEAFF
TRBJ2-3,.,TRBV6-5,.,TGTGCCAGCAGTTACTCCGGGGTACTAGATACGCAGTATTTT,CASSYSGVLDTQYF
TRBJ1-2,.,TRBV30,.,TGTGCCTGGGCACGGGGTGGAGGCTACACCTTC,CAWARGGGYTF
TRBJ2-1,.,TRBV18,.,TGTGCCAGCTCACCCCAGGGGGGCCTCTACAATGAGCAGTTCTTC,CASSPQGGLYNEQFF